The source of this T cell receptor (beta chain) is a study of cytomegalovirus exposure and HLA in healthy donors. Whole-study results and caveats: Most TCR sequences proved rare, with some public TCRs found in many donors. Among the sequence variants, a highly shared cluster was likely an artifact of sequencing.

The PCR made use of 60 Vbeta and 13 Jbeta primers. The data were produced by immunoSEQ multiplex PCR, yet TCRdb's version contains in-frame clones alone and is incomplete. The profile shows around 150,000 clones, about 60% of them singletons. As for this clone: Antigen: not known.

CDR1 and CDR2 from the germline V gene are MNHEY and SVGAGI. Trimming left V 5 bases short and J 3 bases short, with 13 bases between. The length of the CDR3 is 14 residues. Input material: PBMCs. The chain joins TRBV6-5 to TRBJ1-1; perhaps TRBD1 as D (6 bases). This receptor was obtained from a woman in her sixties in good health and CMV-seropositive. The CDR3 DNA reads TGTGCCAGCAGTACCAAAACAGGGCACACTGAAGCTTTCTTT. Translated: CASSTKTGHTEAFF.